This T cell receptor (beta chain) was captured in a study of blood T cells in healthy people across ages. Note on this clonotype: What it recognizes is unknown.

Next came a second PCR, run for about 6 to 12 cycles, which used a sample-barcoded 5' primer along with a J-beta primer mix. TCRdb itself ran the 5' RACE reads through MiXCR, one entry per CDR3 protein. The profile shows over 1,500,000 distinct CDR3 sequences, roughly 43% of them singletons. Overall study results and limits: Any conclusive comparison of naive versus antigen-experienced cells was prevented by using unsorted PBMCs. Researchers deemed the diversity estimates from one million T cells underestimates.

This CDR3 comprises 14 residues. Between the trimmed V and J ends, which lost 4 bases and 9 bases, there was a span of 16 bases. CDR1 is MNHEY, CDR2 SMNVEV, per germline (reference sequence). The receptor was isolated from a human donor in good health. The V and J genes are TRBV27 and TRBJ1-5; no clear D gene. Sequenced material: blood. CDR3 bases: TGTGCCAGCAGTTCCCCGTCACAGCATCGGCCCCAGCATTTT. Translated, it gives CASSSPSQHRPQHF.